Presented here are 8 T cell receptor beta chains from one specimen sequenced in a study of OX40 agonist ivuxolimab in advanced cancers. Produced via immunoSEQ multiplex PCR; TCRdb's table is partial and in-frame only. The sample lists approximately 46,000 clones, around 87% occurring once. Sample: CD4+ or CD8+ T cells sorted from blood, taken in a trial of the OX40 agonist ivuxolimab. The receptors stem from an adult with an advanced solid tumor such as melanoma, head and neck, liver or kidney cancer.

The J gene is TRBJ2-7, the V gene TRBV5-1, with 7 nucleotides matching TRBD2. Trimming removed 4 bases from V and 4 bases from J; junction bases left unmatched: 5. CDR1 is SGHRS and CDR2 is YFSETQ in the germline V gene. The CDR3 is 13 amino acids. This CDR3 reads CASSTGEGYEQYF. The CDR3 nucleotides are TGCGCCAGCAGCACCGGGGAGGGGTACGAGCAGTACTTC.

This chain uses TRBV7-6 with TRBJ1-5, with 8 nucleotides matching TRBD1. Germline CDR1 is SGHVS and CDR2 is FNYEAQ. The V segment lost 0 bases and the J segment 8 bases; nucleotides outside the gene matches: 6. This CDR3 region has 15 residues. In DNA form, the CDR3 reads TGTGCCAGCAGCTTAGCCGCAGGGGGCTGGAAGCCCCAGCATTTT. Residues: CASSLAAGGWKPQHF.

This clone was seen a handful of times. This sequence joins TRBV7-8 and TRBJ2-1, with TRBD2 matching 7 bases. The germline V gene encodes CDR1 SGHVS and CDR2 FQNEAQ. This CDR3 contains 17 residues. The trim removed 5 bases at V and 0 bases at J, leaving 10 bases unmatched. The DNA for the CDR3 is TGTGCCAGCAGCCGTCAAATTAGCGGGTACTCCTACAATGAGCAGTTCTTC. It is translated as CASSRQISGYSYNEQFF.

The V gene is TRBV7-2, the J gene TRBJ2-7; a weak D match, TRBD2 (5 bases). Germline-derived CDR1 and CDR2 are SGHTA and FQGNSA. The CDR3 covers 15 residues. Trimming left V 5 bases short and J 5 bases short, with 19 bases between. The CDR3 here is CASSIVALSGHEQYF. The CDR3 nucleotides read TGTGCCAGCAGCATTGTAGCGTTATCAGGACACGAGCAGTACTTC.

In regard to this clone: An end of the junction differs from the germline gene, which may be a read error. The CDR3 region has the DNA TGTGCCAGCAGCCAGGCTAGCGAGCAGTTCTTC. Protein product: CASSQASEQFF. The chain couples TRBV4-1 to TRBJ2-1; D may be TRBD2 (5 bases). From germline, CDR1 is MGHRA and CDR2 YSYEKL. The CDR3 spans 11 residues.

The rearrangement uses TRBV27 and TRBJ2-7; D is possibly TRBD2 (5 bases). The CDR3 loop spans 15 amino acids. V was cut by 4 bases and J by 4 bases, with 17 bases left in between. Germline V gene sequence: CDR1 MNHEY, CDR2 SMNVEV (reference sequence). The CDR3 coding sequence is TGTGCCAGCAGTTATGAGCCCCGGGGTGGGTACGAGCAGTACTTC. Translation: CASSYEPRGGYEQYF.

V usage is TRBV27 and J usage is TRBJ1-1, with D unresolved. Trimming cost V 5 bases and J 1 base, with 2 bases left between them. The CDR3 contains 11 residues. Germline assignment: CDR1 MNHEY and CDR2 SMNVEV (reference sequence). The CDR3, as DNA: TGTGCCAGCAGTGCGAACACTGAAGCTTTCTTT. It codes for CASSANTEAFF.

The genes are TRBV7-3 and TRBJ1-1; tentatively, D is TRBD1 (5 bases). CDR1 and CDR2 from the germline V gene are SGHTA and FQGTGA. V was shortened by 2 bases and J by 5 bases, with 9 bases between the two germline ends. CDR3 length: 13 amino acids. CDR3 region: CASSLGTRTEAFF. CDR3 sequence (DNA): TGTGCCAGCAGCTTAGGGACGAGGACTGAAGCTTTCTTT. The variable domain in full, completed from reference TRBV7-3 and TRBJ1-1, reads GAGVSQTPSNKVTEKGKYVELRCDPISGHTALYWYRQSLGQGPEFLIYFQGTGAADDSGLPNDRFFAVRPEGSVSTLKIQRTERGDSAVYLCASSLGTRTEAFFGQGTRLTVV.